Below are 24 T cell receptor beta chains sequenced from a single sample in a study of cytomegalovirus exposure and HLA in healthy donors. With 60 Vbeta and 13 Jbeta primers, the PCR was carried out. Using immunoSEQ multiplex PCR, the repertoire was profiled, and TCRdb retains in-frame clones only, with some absent. The sample carries about 120,000 clones, 60% to 80% recorded once. The sequencing input was PBMCs. The receptors were gathered from a man aged 45-65 years in good health and CMV-seropositive.

The chain employs TRBV27 and TRBJ2-2, with 7 bases lining up with TRBD2. The V gene's germline CDR1 is MNHEY and CDR2 SMNVEV (reference sequence). CDR3 length equals 15 residues. V lost 5 bases and J lost 4; bases outside the gene matches: 7. The CDR3 sequence is CASSTGTTTTGELFF. DNA for the CDR3: TGTGCCAGCAGTACCGGGACTACGACCACCGGGGAGCTGTTTTTT.

The chain links TRBV7-9 to TRBJ1-1; 8 bases match TRBD1. Germline loops: CDR1 SEHNR, CDR2 FQNEAQ (reference sequence). The CDR3 is 15 amino acids. The J segment lost 6 bases and the V segment lost 5 bases, leaving 11 bases of the junction unmatched. The CDR3 sequence is CASSLLGQGTPEAFF. The DNA of the CDR3 is TGTGCCAGCAGCCTCCTCGGACAGGGAACGCCTGAAGCTTTCTTT.

This chain connects TRBV28 to TRBJ1-4; a weak D match, TRBD1 (5 bases). Germline V CDR1 and CDR2: MDHEN, SYDVKM. This CDR3 spans 14 amino acids. V lost 3 bases and J 5 bases, leaving 10 bases between the germline ends. CDR3 nucleotides: TGTGCCAGCAGTTTCGGGGGTCGCAATGAAAAACTGTTTTTT. Amino acids: CASSFGGRNEKLFF.

This chain uses TRBV5-1 with TRBJ2-1; 12 positions match TRBD2. Trimming removed 4 bases from V and 7 bases from J; junction bases left unmatched: 9. The V gene's germline CDR1 is SGHRS and CDR2 YFSETQ. The CDR3 totals 16 residues. The CDR3 DNA is TGCGCCAGCAGCAGCGGGACTAGCGGGTCTTTTAATGAGCAGTTCTTC. This gives the protein CASSSGTSGSFNEQFF. Based on the CDR3 plus reference TRBV5-1 and TRBJ2-1, the full variable domain is KAGVTQTPRYLIKTRGQQVTLSCSPISGHRSVSWYQQTPGQGLQFLFEYFSETQRNKGNFPGRFSGRQFSNSRSEMNVSTLELGDSALYLCASSSGTSGSFNEQFFGPGTRLTVL.

This clone occurred a few times. The chain carries TRBV11-2 and TRBJ2-7, with a tentative D call TRBD2 (6 bases). V was shortened by 3 bases and J by 4 bases, with 16 bases between the two germline ends. Germline V gene sequence: CDR1 SGHAT, CDR2 FQNNGV. This CDR3 has 15 amino acids. CDR3 nucleotide sequence: TGTGCCAGCAGCTTGGGACCGGGACTTTTATACGAGCAGTACTTC. Protein product: CASSLGPGLLYEQYF.

V and J are TRBV27 and TRBJ1-1; the D gene is possibly TRBD1 (5 bases). The germline V gene encodes CDR1 MNHEY and CDR2 SMNVEV (reference sequence). Trimming took off 3 bases at V and 6 bases at J, with 14 bases between the two ends. The CDR3 is made up of 14 amino acids. The CDR3 sequence: CASSFFLGGSEAFF. The CDR3 DNA is TGTGCCAGCAGTTTCTTCCTGGGGGGGTCTGAAGCTTTCTTT.

The chain has TRBV15 and TRBJ1-2; unclear D gene. The CDR3 has 14 amino acids. Trimming left V 0 bases short and J 10 bases short, with 15 bases between. Per the germline V gene, CDR1 is LNHNV and CDR2 is YYDKDF (reference sequence). CDR3: CATSRDRSTGVYTF. The CDR3 nucleotides are TGTGCCACCAGCAGAGATCGTAGCACGGGTGTCTACACCTTC.

This clone has a handful of counts. The chain uses TRBV27 and TRBJ2-6; TRBD2 aligns across 15 bases. The CDR3 totals 20 residues. Germline CDR1 and CDR2: MNHEY and SMNVEV (reference sequence). With 5 bases clipped from V and 2 bases from J, the junction kept 10 bases outside the gene matches. The CDR3 sequence is CASSRGLAGGFGPGANVLTF. CDR3 bases: TGTGCCAGCAGTAGGGGACTAGCGGGAGGCTTCGGTCCTGGGGCCAACGTCCTGACTTTC.

The rearrangement uses TRBV6-6 and TRBJ2-4, with 8 bases fitting TRBD1. Germline V gene data show CDR1 as MNHNY and CDR2 as SVGAGI (reference sequence). With V trimmed by 5 bases and J by 7 bases, 13 bases remained unmatched. This CDR3 is 16 amino acids long. The CDR3 spells CASSHHNQGAWNIQYF. The CDR3, as DNA: TGTGCCAGCAGTCACCACAATCAGGGGGCTTGGAACATTCAGTACTTC.

This chain links TRBV5-5 with TRBJ2-5; 12 nucleotides line up with TRBD2. The J segment lost 4 bases and the V segment lost 0 bases, leaving 7 bases of the junction unmatched. Germline V gene sequence: CDR1 SGHKS, CDR2 YYEKEE (reference sequence). The CDR3 consists of 17 residues. In DNA, the CDR3 is TGTGCCAGCAGCTTGGGACTAGCGGGAGTTGGACGAGAGACCCAGTACTTC. Translation: CASSLGLAGVGRETQYF.

The rearrangement joins TRBV4-3 to TRBJ2-5, with a possible D match to TRBD1 (5 bases). CDR1 is LGHNA and CDR2 is YSLEER in the germline V gene. Trimming stripped 2 bases from V and 3 bases from J, with 7 bases between. The CDR3 has 13 amino acids. The CDR3 loop is CASSQKTEETQYF. As DNA, the CDR3 is TGCGCCAGCAGCCAAAAGACAGAAGAGACCCAGTACTTC.

V usage is TRBV19 and J usage is TRBJ1-1, with a tentative D call TRBD1 (6 bases). V was shortened by 3 bases and J by 1 base, with 24 bases between the two germline ends. CDR1 and CDR2 from the germline V gene are LNHDA and SQIVND (reference sequence). The CDR3 covers 19 residues. CDR3 sequence (DNA): TGTGCCAGTAGTATCCCTGGGGGGGGCTCGTCCCGGGGGAACACTGAAGCTTTCTTT. Its translation: CASSIPGGGSSRGNTEAFF. Using reference TRBV19 and TRBJ1-1 for the parts outside the CDR3, the full variable domain is DGGITQSPKYLFRKEGQNVTLSCEQNLNHDAMYWYRQDPGQGLRLIYYSQIVNDFQKGDIAEGYSVSREKKESFPLTVTSAQKNPTAFYLCASSIPGGGSSRGNTEAFFGQGTRLTVV.

V is TRBV27 and J is TRBJ2-1, with 15 bases lining up with TRBD2. V lost 5 bases and J lost 8; bases outside the gene matches: 4. This CDR3 has 15 residues. In germline, CDR1 is MNHEY, CDR2 SMNVEV (reference sequence). The DNA of the CDR3 is TGTGCCAGCAGTAGGACTAGCGGGGGGGCCTATGAGCAGTTCTTC. Residues: CASSRTSGGAYEQFF.

J is TRBJ1-1 and V is TRBV18; D uncertain. CDR1 and CDR2 from the germline V gene are KGHSH and LQKENI. The V gene lost 3 bases and the J gene lost 0 bases, with 8 bases spanning the gap. This CDR3 comprises 14 residues. CDR3 DNA sequence: TGTGCCAGCTCACCCGGAGGAATGAACACTGAAGCTTTCTTT. Amino acid sequence: CASSPGGMNTEAFF.

The CDR3 reads CASRRDYPPETQYF. CDR3 bases: TGTGCCAGCAGAAGAGACTACCCTCCAGAGACCCAGTACTTC. V and J are TRBV28 and TRBJ2-5, with D perhaps TRBD2 (5 bases). In germline, CDR1 is MDHEN, CDR2 SYDVKM. V lost 6 bases and J 4 bases, leaving 15 bases between the germline ends. This CDR3 region has 14 residues.

CDR3 sequence (DNA): TGTGCCAGCAGGAAGACAGAGAACTATGGCTACACCTTC. This translates into CASRKTENYGYTF. V is TRBV6-5 and J is TRBJ1-2; D might be TRBD1 (5 bases). Germline CDR1 is MNHEY and CDR2 is SVGAGI. Between the trimmed V and J ends, which lost 6 bases and 2 bases, there was a span of 10 bases. This CDR3 is built from 13 residues.

This rearrangement joins TRBV29-1 to TRBJ2-7; TRBD1 aligns across 7 bases. This CDR3 contains 14 residues. Germline V gene lookup returns CDR1 SQVTM and CDR2 ANQGSEA. With V trimmed by 1 base and J by 2 bases, 5 bases remained unmatched. In nucleotides, the CDR3 is TGCAGCGTTGAAGGTAGGGACAGCACCTACGAGCAGTACTTC. This translates into CSVEGRDSTYEQYF.

J is TRBJ2-3 and V is TRBV7-9, with 8 bases identical to TRBD2. The CDR3 runs 14 residues. J lost 2 bases, V lost 3 bases, and 1 base had no gene match. Germline V gene lookup returns CDR1 SEHNR and CDR2 FQNEAQ (reference sequence). The CDR3 region is CASSFGLATDTQYF. The CDR3 nucleotides are TGTGCCAGCAGCTTCGGACTAGCCACAGATACGCAGTATTTT.

This sequence joins TRBV5-4 and TRBJ2-5; 9 positions match TRBD1. Germline lookup yields CDR1 SGHNT and CDR2 YYREEE (reference sequence). With 2 bases clipped from V and 5 bases from J, the junction kept 4 bases outside the gene matches. The CDR3 extends over 14 amino acids. CDR3 in amino acids: CASSFQGQGETQYF. CDR3 DNA: TGTGCCAGCAGCTTTCAGGGACAGGGCGAGACCCAGTACTTC.

This sequence joins TRBV19 and TRBJ1-2; D unclear. The CDR3 consists of 13 residues. The V end lost 1 base, the J end lost 6 bases, and 9 bases lay between the germline ends. CDR1 and CDR2 from the germline V gene are LNHDA and SQIVND (reference sequence). In DNA, the CDR3 is TGTGCCAGTAGTATAGGGTGGTCGGATGGCTACACCTTC. Protein sequence: CASSIGWSDGYTF.

V usage is TRBV5-1 and J usage is TRBJ2-5, with 8 positions matching TRBD1. V lost 3 bases to trimming and J lost 5 bases; unmatched junction nucleotides: 6. Germline V lookup: CDR1 SGHRS, CDR2 YFSETQ. The CDR3 totals 14 residues. The CDR3 here is CASSSRTGKETQYF. For the CDR3, the DNA is TGCGCCAGCAGCTCAAGGACAGGGAAGGAGACCCAGTACTTC.

V gene TRBV16 combines with J gene TRBJ1-5; D is unresolved. The ends were cut back, 0 bases at V and 4 bases at J, with 7 bases in the middle. This CDR3 is built from 14 residues. Germline CDR1 and CDR2: KGHSY and FQNENV. For the CDR3, the DNA is TGTGCCAGCAGCCAATCCGGTCAAAATCAGCCCCAGCATTTT. It codes for CASSQSGQNQPQHF.

The rearrangement joins TRBV7-9 to TRBJ2-1, with D possibly matching TRBD2 (6 bases). Per germline, CDR1 SEHNR and CDR2 FQNEAQ (reference sequence). Trimming pared 0 bases from V and 7 bases from J, leaving 10 bases between. The CDR3 totals 14 residues. The CDR3 nucleotides are TGTGCCAGCAGCTTAGCCGTGGAGGGAAATGAGCAGTTCTTC. This sequence encodes CASSLAVEGNEQFF.

J is TRBJ1-1 and V is TRBV6-5; D perhaps matches TRBD1 (6 bases). The CDR3 is made up of 15 amino acids. Looked up from germline, CDR1 is MNHEY and CDR2 is SVGAGI. The V end lost 0 bases, the J end lost 4 bases, and 12 bases lay between the germline ends. DNA of the CDR3: TGTGCCAGCAGTTACTCGCAGAGGGGGGGCACTGAAGCTTTCTTT. Translating it yields CASSYSQRGGTEAFF.